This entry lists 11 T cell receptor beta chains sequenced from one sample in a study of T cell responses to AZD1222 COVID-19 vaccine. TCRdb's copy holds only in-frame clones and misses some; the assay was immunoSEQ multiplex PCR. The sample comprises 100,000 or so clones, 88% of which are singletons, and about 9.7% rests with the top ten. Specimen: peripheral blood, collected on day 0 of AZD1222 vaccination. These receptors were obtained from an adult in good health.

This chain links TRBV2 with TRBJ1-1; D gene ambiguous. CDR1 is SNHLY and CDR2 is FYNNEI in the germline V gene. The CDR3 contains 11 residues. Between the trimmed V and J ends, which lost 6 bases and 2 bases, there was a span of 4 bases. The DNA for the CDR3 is TGTGCCAGCAGGGAAAACACTGAAGCTTTCTTT. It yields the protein CASRENTEAFF.

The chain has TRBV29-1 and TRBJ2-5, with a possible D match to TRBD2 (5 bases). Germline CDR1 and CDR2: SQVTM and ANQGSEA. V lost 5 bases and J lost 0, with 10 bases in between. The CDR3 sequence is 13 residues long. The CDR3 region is CSVCPGNQETQYF. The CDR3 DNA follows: TGCAGCGTTTGCCCGGGAAACCAAGAGACCCAGTACTTC.

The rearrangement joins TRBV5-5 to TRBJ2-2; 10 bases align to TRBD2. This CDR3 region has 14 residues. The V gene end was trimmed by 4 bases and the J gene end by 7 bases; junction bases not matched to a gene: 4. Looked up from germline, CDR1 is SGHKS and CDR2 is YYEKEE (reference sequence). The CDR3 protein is CASSQVAGGGELFF. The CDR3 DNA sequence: TGTGCCAGCAGCCAAGTAGCGGGAGGCGGGGAGCTGTTTTTT.

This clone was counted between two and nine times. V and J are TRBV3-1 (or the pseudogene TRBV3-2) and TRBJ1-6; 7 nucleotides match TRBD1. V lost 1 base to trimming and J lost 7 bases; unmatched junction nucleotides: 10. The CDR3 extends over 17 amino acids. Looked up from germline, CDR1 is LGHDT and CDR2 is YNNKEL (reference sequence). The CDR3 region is CASSQVRVGTANSPLHF. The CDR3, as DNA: TGTGCCAGCAGCCAAGTTCGGGTCGGGACAGCCAATTCACCCCTCCACTTT.

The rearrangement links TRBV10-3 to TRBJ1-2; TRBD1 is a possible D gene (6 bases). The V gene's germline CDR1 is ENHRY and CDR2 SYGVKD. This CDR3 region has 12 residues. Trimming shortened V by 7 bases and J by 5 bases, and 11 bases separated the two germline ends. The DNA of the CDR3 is TGTGCCATCACAGGGGTAGGATATGGCTACACCTTC. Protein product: CAITGVGYGYTF.

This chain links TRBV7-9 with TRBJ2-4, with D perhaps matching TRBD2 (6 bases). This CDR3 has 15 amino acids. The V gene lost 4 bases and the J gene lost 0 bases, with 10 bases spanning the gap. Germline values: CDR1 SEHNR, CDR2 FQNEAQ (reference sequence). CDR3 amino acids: CASSSPGLAKNIQYF. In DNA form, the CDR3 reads TGTGCCAGCAGCTCTCCGGGACTAGCCAAAAACATTCAGTACTTC.

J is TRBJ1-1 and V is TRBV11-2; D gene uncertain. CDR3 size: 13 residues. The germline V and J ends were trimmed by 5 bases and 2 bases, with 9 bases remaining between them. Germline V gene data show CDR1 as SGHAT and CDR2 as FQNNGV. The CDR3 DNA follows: TGTGCCAGCAGCCCTTCGGGTAACACTGAAGCTTTCTTT. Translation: CASSPSGNTEAFF.

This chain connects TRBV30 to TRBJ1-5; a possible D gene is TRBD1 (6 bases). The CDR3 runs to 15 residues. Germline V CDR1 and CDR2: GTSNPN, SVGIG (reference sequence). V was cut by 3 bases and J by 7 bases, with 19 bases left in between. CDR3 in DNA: TGTGCCTGGAGCCCTAGCCTACAGGGTCTACAGCCCCAGCATTTT. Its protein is CAWSPSLQGLQPQHF. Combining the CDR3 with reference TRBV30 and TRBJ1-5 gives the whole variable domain SQTIHQWPATLVQPVGSPLSLECTVEGTSNPNLYWYRQAAGRGLQLLFYSVGIGQISSEVPQNLSASRPQDRQFILSSKKLLLSDSGFYLCAWSPSLQGLQPQHFGDGTRLSIL.

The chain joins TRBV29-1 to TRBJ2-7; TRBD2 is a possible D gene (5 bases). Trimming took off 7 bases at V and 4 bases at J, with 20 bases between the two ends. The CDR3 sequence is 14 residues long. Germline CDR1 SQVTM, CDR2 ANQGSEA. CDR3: CSAQFKIGVYEQYF. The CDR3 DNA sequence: TGCAGCGCACAGTTCAAAATCGGGGTTTACGAGCAGTACTTC.

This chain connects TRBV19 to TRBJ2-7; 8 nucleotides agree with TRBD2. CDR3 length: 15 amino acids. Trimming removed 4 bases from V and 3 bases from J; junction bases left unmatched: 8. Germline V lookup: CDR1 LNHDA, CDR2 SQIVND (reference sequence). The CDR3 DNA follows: TGTGCCAGTAGTACAGAAGCGGGAGTTGGCTACGAGCAGTACTTC. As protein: CASSTEAGVGYEQYF.

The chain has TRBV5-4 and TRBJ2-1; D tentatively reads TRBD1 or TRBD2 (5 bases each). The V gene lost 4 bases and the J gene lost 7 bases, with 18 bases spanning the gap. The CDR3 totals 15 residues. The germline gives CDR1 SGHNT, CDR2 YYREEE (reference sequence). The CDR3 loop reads CASSRGLGQPNEQFF. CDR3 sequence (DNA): TGTGCCAGCAGCCGGGGCCTCGGCCAACCGAATGAGCAGTTCTTC.